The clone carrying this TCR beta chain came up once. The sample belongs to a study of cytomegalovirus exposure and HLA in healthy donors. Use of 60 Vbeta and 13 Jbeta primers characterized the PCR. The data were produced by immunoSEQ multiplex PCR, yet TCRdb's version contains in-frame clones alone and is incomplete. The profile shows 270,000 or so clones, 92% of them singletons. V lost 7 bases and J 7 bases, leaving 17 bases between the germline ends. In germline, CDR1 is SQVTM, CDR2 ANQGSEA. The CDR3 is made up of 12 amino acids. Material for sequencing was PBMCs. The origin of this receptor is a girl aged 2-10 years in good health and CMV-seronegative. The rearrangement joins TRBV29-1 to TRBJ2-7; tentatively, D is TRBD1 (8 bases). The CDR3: CSATGGAKEQYF. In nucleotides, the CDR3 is TGCAGCGCCACAGGGGGGGCAAAGGAGCAGTACTTC.